The 8 T cell receptor beta chains reported below all come from one sample, sequenced in a study of blood T cells in healthy people across ages (dated by TCRdb to 2013 to 2016). Libraries came from 5' RACE. The sequencer was an Illumina HiSeq 2500. The second PCR ran for roughly 7 to 11 cycles and used a J-beta primer mix along with a sample-barcoded 5' primer. Clones were called with MiXCR by TCRdb after fastp trimmed the public reads at Q25, and only in-frame beta chains were retained. Each entry is one CDR3 protein sequence, shown with its most common DNA and genes. Present in this sample are roughly 1,500,000 distinct CDR3 sequences, 42% of which were seen just once. In total, the top ten clones hold roughly 8.2% of the sample. Source material: blood. The receptors here all came from a young woman in good health.

V usage is TRBV4-1 and J usage is TRBJ2-2, with a possible D match to TRBD1 (5 bases). The CDR3 extends over 17 amino acids. Trimming left V 1 base short and J 6 bases short, with 18 bases between. Germline CDR1 reads MGHRA; CDR2 reads YSYEKL. The CDR3 region is CASSQGFAGQGAGELFF. CDR3 coding DNA: TGCGCCAGCAGCCAAGGGTTTGCAGGGCAAGGAGCCGGGGAGCTGTTTTTT.

This clonotype came up a few times. The chain is built from TRBV5-1 and TRBJ2-1; D is unclear. The CDR3 is made up of 17 amino acids. Per the germline V gene, CDR1 is SGHRS and CDR2 is YFSETQ. V lost 3 bases and J lost 0, with 16 bases in between. CDR3 loop: CASSSTSQWSSYNEQFF. The CDR3 region has the DNA TGCGCCAGCAGCTCGACTTCTCAGTGGAGCTCCTACAATGAGCAGTTCTTC.

CDR3 sequence (DNA): TGCGCCAGCAGCTTGACAGGGGACGCTGGAAACACCATATATTTT. Its protein product is CASSLTGDAGNTIYF. The rearrangement links TRBV5-1 to TRBJ1-3; 7 bases line up with TRBD1. Looked up from germline, CDR1 is SGHRS and CDR2 is YFSETQ. Germline trimming cut 1 base from V and 2 bases from J; bases unmatched to any gene: 3. The CDR3 totals 15 residues.

The rearrangement joins TRBV4-1 to TRBJ2-7; no definite D call. The J call is in doubt because the DNA end fits TRBJ2-5 better. From germline, CDR1 is MGHRA and CDR2 YSYEKL. The CDR3 runs 15 residues. The CDR3 here is CASSQVYQVEETQYF. The DNA for the CDR3 is TGCGCCAGCAGCCAAGTTTACCAGGTCGAAGAGACCCAGTACTTC.

This clonotype was detected a few times. This chain connects TRBV20-1 to TRBJ2-5, with 10 bases lining up with TRBD1. Germline loops: CDR1 DFQATT, CDR2 SNEGSKA (reference sequence). This CDR3 is 15 amino acids long. J lost 6 bases, V lost 6 bases, and 13 bases had no gene match. The CDR3 sequence is CSALEITGQGQTQYF. CDR3 bases: TGCAGTGCCCTAGAGATCACGGGACAGGGGCAGACCCAGTACTTC.

About this clonotype itself: The germline gene is not matched at one end of the junction; a read error may be the cause. V and J are TRBV6-6 and TRBJ1-2; D is ambiguous. Germline CDR1 MNHNY, CDR2 SVGAGI (reference sequence). This CDR3 is 15 amino acids long. The chain's CDR3 is CASSDGAPANYGCTF. The CDR3 DNA reads as TGTGCCAGCAGTGACGGTGCCCCAGCTAACTATGGCTGCACCTTC.

This clonotype was seen only a few times. V is TRBV7-9 and J is TRBJ2-7; D may be TRBD2 (7 bases). The J call could be wrong; TRBJ2-5 is a better fit for the DNA end. Germline CDR1 reads SEHNR; CDR2 reads FQNEAQ (reference sequence). The CDR3 extends over 15 amino acids. CDR3 bases: TGTGCCAGCGGCCGCGGGGGCCAACTAGGGAAGACCCAGTACTTC. Encoded protein: CASGRGGQLGKTQYF.

The chain is built from TRBV27 and TRBJ1-2, with TRBD1 as a possible D gene (5 bases). V was clipped by 0 bases and J by 5 bases, with 16 bases between them. The germline CDR1 and CDR2 sequences are MNHEY and SMNVEV (reference sequence). The CDR3 is 16 amino acids. The CDR3, as DNA: TGTGCCAGCAGTTTATCCGGTCAGGGAGGACGGTATGGCTACACCTTC. It translates to CASSLSGQGGRYGYTF.